This entry describes one TCR beta chain. Its specificity is unknown. This sample stems from a study of monozygotic twins with cystic fibrosis. Study summary: Library input was 2.5 to 3.5 micrograms of fragmented DNA, with approximately 14 PCR cycles. Study-wide results and caveats: No link emerged between shared CDR3 counts and age, concordance or severity. In 13 of 16 pairs, V gene usage was closest to the co-twin's. Unrelated CF individuals shared fewer identical clonotypes than monozygotic CF twins.

V was cut by 0 bases and J by 6 bases, with 6 bases left in between. Germline-derived CDR1 and CDR2 are SGDLS and YYNGEE. The CDR3 has 12 amino acids. Sequencing was performed with immunoSEQ multiplex PCR; in TCRdb, only in-frame clones are kept and a portion is missing. The sample holds over 15,000 clones, 96% seen once. Sequencing was performed on blood. This clonotype originated in a girl aged 2-10 years with cystic fibrosis. The gene calls are TRBV9 and TRBJ1-2; D perhaps matches TRBD1 (5 bases). The CDR3 is CASSVVTDGYTF. The DNA of the CDR3 is TGTGCCAGCAGCGTAGTGACAGATGGCTACACCTTC.